What follows are 22 T cell receptor beta chains derived from one specimen sequenced in a study of T cell responses to AZD1222 COVID-19 vaccine. Libraries were prepared by immunoSEQ multiplex PCR; TCRdb keeps only in-frame clonotypes and omits some of them. The data show about 77,000 clones, with approximately 92% seen just once and roughly 5.1% held by the top ten. Here the sequenced sample was peripheral blood, taken 28 days after the second AZD1222 dose. The receptors were gathered from an adult who received the AZD1222 COVID-19 vaccine.

This chain links TRBV19 with TRBJ1-5; 7 bases map to TRBD1. V dropped 7 bases and J dropped 4; count of bases not matched to a gene: 7. This CDR3 is built from 14 residues. The germline V gene encodes CDR1 LNHDA and CDR2 SQIVND (reference sequence). The chain's CDR3 is CASTSQGRNQPQHF. The DNA for the CDR3 is TGTGCCAGTACCTCACAGGGGAGGAATCAGCCCCAGCATTTT. Full variable domain (missing parts from reference TRBV19 and TRBJ1-5): DGGITQSPKYLFRKEGQNVTLSCEQNLNHDAMYWYRQDPGQGLRLIYYSQIVNDFQKGDIAEGYSVSREKKESFPLTVTSAQKNPTAFYLCASTSQGRNQPQHFGDGTRLSIL.

DNA for the CDR3: TGTGCCAGCTCCCAGCGAGGGGGAGTTGATCAGCCCCAGCATTTT. Translation: CASSQRGGVDQPQHF. V gene TRBV6-5 combines with J gene TRBJ1-5; D perhaps matches TRBD1 (6 bases). The CDR3 has 15 amino acids. The V and J ends lost 8 bases and 5 bases respectively, with 19 bases between them. The germline V gene has CDR1 MNHEY and CDR2 SVGAGI.

The V gene is TRBV19, the J gene TRBJ1-2; tentative D call: TRBD1 (5 bases). This CDR3 is 16 amino acids long. V lost 4 bases, J lost 1 base, and 16 bases lay in between. CDR1 and CDR2 (germline): LNHDA, SQIVND (reference sequence). The CDR3 region has the DNA TGTGCCAGTAGTAATCCAGGGTCGCCCGTTAACTATGGCTACACCTTC. This translates into CASSNPGSPVNYGYTF. The full variable domain, in which reference TRBV19 and TRBJ1-2 provide the parts outside the CDR3, is DGGITQSPKYLFRKEGQNVTLSCEQNLNHDAMYWYRQDPGQGLRLIYYSQIVNDFQKGDIAEGYSVSREKKESFPLTVTSAQKNPTAFYLCASSNPGSPVNYGYTFGSGTRLTVV.

The chain is built from TRBV6-1 and TRBJ2-7, with TRBD2 identical over 12 bases. The CDR3 totals 16 residues. J was trimmed by 4 bases and V by 1 base; bases with no gene match: 5. CDR1 is MNHNS, CDR2 SASEGT, per germline. DNA for the CDR3: TGTGCCAGCAGTGAAGGACTAGCGGGAGAGAGGTACGAGCAGTACTTC. Translated, it gives CASSEGLAGERYEQYF.

This clone was found a few times. V is TRBV10-1 and J is TRBJ2-7; D is undetermined. CDR1 and CDR2 (germline): WNHNN, SYGVQD (reference sequence). The germline V and J ends were trimmed by 3 bases and 5 bases, with 5 bases remaining between them. The length of the CDR3 is 11 residues. CDR3: CASSDSNEQYF. The CDR3 DNA reads TGCGCCAGCAGTGATTCAAACGAGCAGTACTTC.

The chain couples TRBV9 to TRBJ1-2, with a tentative D call TRBD1 (5 bases). V lost 4 bases and J lost 4, with 14 bases in between. The CDR3 runs 14 residues. Germline CDR1 reads SGDLS; CDR2 reads YYNGEE. The CDR3 reads CASSQTGTGYGYTF. The CDR3 nucleotides are TGTGCCAGCAGCCAGACCGGTACAGGCTATGGCTACACCTTC.

This clone appeared once. The chain joins TRBV10-3 to TRBJ1-5; TRBD1 might be the D (5 bases). Germline CDR1 ENHRY, CDR2 SYGVKD. V was clipped by 4 bases and J by 4 bases, with 8 bases between them. This CDR3 has 13 amino acids. CDR3 nucleotide sequence: TGTGCCATCAGTGGGGACCTTAATCAGCCCCAGCATTTT. Translated, it gives CAISGDLNQPQHF.

J is TRBJ2-1 and V is TRBV5-1; either TRBD1 or TRBD2 may supply D (6 bases each). V lost 0 bases to trimming and J lost 7 bases, with 11 bases between them. Per the germline V gene, CDR1 is SGHRS and CDR2 is YFSETQ. The CDR3 consists of 14 residues. The CDR3 loop reads CASSLVTRGNEQFF. CDR3 DNA sequence: TGCGCCAGCAGCTTGGTGACTAGGGGGAATGAGCAGTTCTTC.

The chain couples TRBV6-1 to TRBJ1-1; D remains unclear. The germline V and J ends were trimmed by 2 bases and 4 bases, with 20 bases remaining between them. The germline V gene encodes CDR1 MNHNS and CDR2 SASEGT. CDR3 length: 17 amino acids. The CDR3 coding sequence is TGTGCCAGCAGTGAATACGGAGAGGGTTTCGGTCGCACTGAAGCTTTCTTT. Its translation: CASSEYGEGFGRTEAFF.

The chain joins TRBV4-3 to TRBJ1-4, with D perhaps TRBD1 (5 bases). The germline gives CDR1 LGHNA, CDR2 YSLEER. Trimming took off 0 bases at V and 7 bases at J, with 12 bases between the two ends. The CDR3 is made up of 15 amino acids. CDR3 nucleotides: TGCGCCAGCAGCCAAGAGGCAGGGCTTAGTGAAAAACTGTTTTTT. Residues: CASSQEAGLSEKLFF.

As regards this clone: At one of its ends the junction is not consistent with the germline gene, which may arise from a read error. V usage is TRBV9 and J usage is TRBJ2-2, with unresolved D. CDR3 size: 14 residues. CDR1 is SGDLS and CDR2 is YYNGEE in the germline V gene. CDR3: CASRVGLNTGELFF. The CDR3 DNA is TGTGCCAGCAGAGTAGGCCTGAACACCGGGGAGCTGTTTTTT.

The rearrangement links TRBV7-3 to TRBJ2-3; D is ambiguous. This CDR3 has 14 residues. Germline CDR1 and CDR2: SGHTA and FQGTGA. V was shortened by 5 bases and J by 3 bases, with 12 bases between the two germline ends. This CDR3 reads CASSPGASTDTQYF. CDR3 bases: TGTGCCAGCAGCCCGGGTGCCTCGACAGATACGCAGTATTTT.

The gene calls are TRBV7-3 and TRBJ1-1, with D possibly matching TRBD1 (6 bases). Trimming removed 0 bases from V and 4 bases from J, with 15 bases in between. The CDR3 runs to 16 residues. Germline lookup yields CDR1 SGHTA and CDR2 FQGTGA. The CDR3 region has the DNA TGTGCCAGCAGCTTAACGGGGAACAGGGTGGGCACTGAAGCTTTCTTT. Its protein product is CASSLTGNRVGTEAFF.

The J gene is TRBJ1-2, the V gene TRBV19; no firm D call. The CDR3 sequence is 15 residues long. In germline, CDR1 is LNHDA, CDR2 SQIVND (reference sequence). The V and J ends lost 0 bases and 3 bases respectively, with 11 bases between them. CDR3 loop: CASSIEATVYYGYTF. The CDR3 region has the DNA TGTGCCAGTAGTATAGAGGCAACGGTCTACTATGGCTACACCTTC.

CDR3 bases: TGTGCCAGCAAGCCCCGAGGGGAACAGCCCCAGCATTTT. Protein: CASKPRGEQPQHF. The gene calls are TRBV2 and TRBJ1-5, with a possible D match to TRBD1 (5 bases). Trimming left V 7 bases short and J 7 bases short, with 14 bases between. This CDR3 is built from 13 residues. In germline, CDR1 is SNHLY, CDR2 FYNNEI.

This chain joins TRBV5-4 and TRBJ2-7; D might be TRBD1 or TRBD2, each matching 5 bases. Germline lookup yields CDR1 SGHNT and CDR2 YYREEE (reference sequence). The length of the CDR3 is 14 residues. Trimming shortened V by 2 bases and J by 7 bases, and 16 bases separated the two germline ends. DNA for the CDR3: TGTGCCAGCAGCTTAAGGGACGGGCTTGGGGAGCAGTACTTC. It specifies CASSLRDGLGEQYF.

This chain connects TRBV3-1 (or the pseudogene TRBV3-2) to TRBJ1-2, with a tentative D call TRBD1 (5 bases). The CDR3 has 14 amino acids. Germline V gene data show CDR1 as LGHDT and CDR2 as YNNKEL (reference sequence). V lost 1 base and J 8 bases, leaving 14 bases between the germline ends. The DNA of the CDR3 is TGTGCCAGCAGCCAAGTGGTCGTGCGGGGCGGCTACACCTTC. This sequence encodes CASSQVVVRGGYTF.

This clone was recorded once. The chain links TRBV4-1 to TRBJ1-3; D gene uncertain. Germline CDR1 MGHRA, CDR2 YSYEKL. The CDR3 totals 17 residues. The germline V and J ends were trimmed by 1 base and 0 bases, with 13 bases remaining between them. The CDR3 DNA is TGCGCCAGCAGCCAAGGAAGGACCGATCTCTCTGGAAACACCATATATTTT. Its translation is CASSQGRTDLSGNTIYF.

The chain employs TRBV7-2 and TRBJ2-3, with 8 bases lining up with TRBD2. This CDR3 has 16 residues. V dropped 1 base and J dropped 2; count of bases not matched to a gene: 5. CDR1 and CDR2 from the germline V gene are SGHTA and FQGNSA. CDR3 nucleotides: TGTGCCAGCAGCTTAGGCCAGCGGGGGTACACAGATACGCAGTATTTT. Translated: CASSLGQRGYTDTQYF. Drawing the rest from reference TRBV7-2 and TRBJ2-3, the complete variable domain is GAGVSQSPSNKVTEKGKDVELRCDPISGHTALYWYRQSLGQGLEFLIYFQGNSAPDKSGLPSDRFSAERTGGSVSTLTIQRTQQEDSAVYLCASSLGQRGYTDTQYFGPGTRLTVL.

The chain uses TRBV14 and TRBJ2-3; no definite D call. The CDR3 runs 14 residues. Trimming took off 4 bases at V and 0 bases at J, with 8 bases between the two ends. Germline V gives CDR1 SGHDN, CDR2 FVKESK. The CDR3 reads CASSLRFSTDTQYF. CDR3 DNA sequence: TGTGCCAGCAGCCTTAGATTTAGCACAGATACGCAGTATTTT.

The chain uses TRBV29-1 and TRBJ1-1; 10 bases align to TRBD1. Trimming removed 2 bases from V and 5 bases from J; junction bases left unmatched: 2. The CDR3 sequence is 13 residues long. CDR1 and CDR2 from the germline V gene are SQVTM and ANQGSEA. The CDR3: CSVERDRGTEAFF. The DNA of the CDR3 is TGCAGCGTTGAAAGGGACAGGGGAACTGAAGCTTTCTTT.

V usage is TRBV12-3 or TRBV12-4 and J usage is TRBJ1-1; D is unresolved. Between the trimmed V and J ends, which lost 5 bases and 0 bases, there was a span of 7 bases. The length of the CDR3 is 13 residues. This CDR3 is CASSLYMNTEAFF. The CDR3 nucleotides are TGTGCCAGCAGTCTATACATGAACACTGAAGCTTTCTTT.